These 13 T cell receptor beta chains share one sample of origin, sequenced in a study of cytomegalovirus exposure and HLA in healthy donors. A multiplex PCR was run with 60 Vbeta primers and 13 Jbeta primers. Clones were read by immunoSEQ multiplex PCR, and TCRdb kept only the in-frame ones, dropping some. In total, the table holds 60,000 to 75,000 clones. The sequencing sample was made of PBMCs. These receptors originate from a female donor in good health and CMV-seropositive.

The CDR3 bases are TGCGCCAGCAGCTTGGACAGGCTTCAAGAGACCCAGTACTTC. Amino acids: CASSLDRLQETQYF. The chain recombines TRBV4-3 with TRBJ2-5; TRBD1 matches 7 bases. J was trimmed by 2 bases and V by 5 bases; bases with no gene match: 5. Per germline, CDR1 LGHNA and CDR2 YSLEER. The length of the CDR3 is 14 residues.

The rearrangement uses TRBV2 and TRBJ2-7, with 14 nucleotides matching TRBD2. The CDR3 contains 14 residues. Trimming at V came to 6 bases and at J to 9 bases, leaving 7 bases not matched to a gene. CDR1 SNHLY and CDR2 FYNNEI come from the germline V gene. The DNA for the CDR3 is TGTGCCAGCAGGACGACTAGCGGGGGGGCAGTGCAGTACTTC. Translated: CASRTTSGGAVQYF. Using reference TRBV2 and TRBJ2-7 for the parts outside the CDR3, the full variable domain is EPEVTQTPSHQVTQMGQEVILRCVPISNHLYFYWYRQILGQKVEFLVSFYNNEISEKSEIFDDQFSVERPDGSNFTLKIRSTKLEDSAMYFCASRTTSGGAVQYFGPGTRLTVT.

This chain joins TRBV19 and TRBJ1-1; 7 nucleotides agree with TRBD1. Germline CDR1 LNHDA, CDR2 SQIVND (reference sequence). V lost 7 bases, J lost 5 bases, and 7 bases stayed unmatched. This CDR3 has 13 residues. The CDR3 bases are TGTGCCAGTAAGAACAGGGGAGGAACTGAAGCTTTCTTT. It encodes CASKNRGGTEAFF.

This chain links TRBV28 with TRBJ2-7, with TRBD2 matching over 9 bases. V dropped 3 bases and J dropped 5; count of bases not matched to a gene: 11. CDR1 and CDR2 (germline): MDHEN, SYDVKM. The length of the CDR3 is 16 residues. The DNA of the CDR3 is TGTGCCAGCAGTTTCTGGGAGTCTAGCGGGACGAACGAGCAGTACTTC. Its protein is CASSFWESSGTNEQYF.

V gene TRBV18 combines with J gene TRBJ2-5, with 7 bases that match TRBD1. V gave up 3 bases and J gave up 3 bases; unmatched junction bases: 1. The CDR3 spans 13 residues. From germline, CDR1 is KGHSH and CDR2 LQKENI. CDR3 nucleotides: TGTGCCAGCTCACCGCAGGGGGAAGAGACCCAGTACTTC. This gives the protein CASSPQGEETQYF.

The CDR3 nucleotides read TGTGCCAGCAGCCGGACAGAAACTTCCACAGATACGCAGTATTTT. Translation: CASSRTETSTDTQYF. The V gene is TRBV6-5, the J gene TRBJ2-3, with D possibly being TRBD1 (6 bases). Germline V gene lookup returns CDR1 MNHEY and CDR2 SVGAGI. V was shortened by 6 bases and J by 2 bases, with 15 bases between the two germline ends. The CDR3 is made up of 15 amino acids.

The gene calls are TRBV28 and TRBJ2-3; no reliable D call. There are 16 residues in the CDR3. The V gene's germline CDR1 is MDHEN and CDR2 SYDVKM. Trimming left V 3 bases short and J 0 bases short, with 13 bases between. Written as DNA, the CDR3 is TGTGCCAGCAGTTTTTCAGGTAGATCTAGCACAGATACGCAGTATTTT. Translating gives CASSFSGRSSTDTQYF.

The CDR3 here is CASSPKQGKYTIYF. The CDR3 DNA sequence: TGTGCCAGCTCACCTAAACAGGGGAAATACACCATATATTTT. J is TRBJ1-3 and V is TRBV18; TRBD1 matches 7 bases. The CDR3 sequence is 14 residues long. Per germline, CDR1 KGHSH and CDR2 LQKENI. The V segment lost 3 bases and the J segment 8 bases; nucleotides outside the gene matches: 7. The full variable domain, its missing parts supplied by reference TRBV18 and TRBJ1-3, is NAGVMQNPRHLVRRRGQEARLRCSPMKGHSHVYWYRQLPEEGLKFMVYLQKENIIDESGMPKERFSAEFPKEGPSILRIQQVVRGDSAAYFCASSPKQGKYTIYFGEGSWLTVV.

This chain joins TRBV19 and TRBJ1-2; 7 bases align to TRBD1. CDR3 length: 15 amino acids. Per germline, CDR1 LNHDA and CDR2 SQIVND (reference sequence). Germline trimming cut 7 bases from V and 3 bases from J; bases unmatched to any gene: 11. The CDR3 coding sequence is TGTGCCAGTACCAAGGGGGCAGGCATGGACTATGGCTACACCTTC. Its translation: CASTKGAGMDYGYTF. The full variable domain, completed using reference TRBV19 and TRBJ1-2, is DGGITQSPKYLFRKEGQNVTLSCEQNLNHDAMYWYRQDPGQGLRLIYYSQIVNDFQKGDIAEGYSVSREKKESFPLTVTSAQKNPTAFYLCASTKGAGMDYGYTFGSGTRLTVV.

This rearrangement joins TRBV5-1 to TRBJ2-7; 9 bases are a match to TRBD1. V lost 0 bases and J lost 3; bases outside the gene matches: 4. Per the germline V gene, CDR1 is SGHRS and CDR2 is YFSETQ. This CDR3 region has 15 residues. The CDR3 region is CASSLGPTGGYEQYF. CDR3 DNA sequence: TGCGCCAGCAGCTTGGGTCCGACAGGGGGCTACGAGCAGTACTTC.

The chain couples TRBV7-9 to TRBJ2-7; D is possibly TRBD1 (6 bases). V was shortened by 2 bases and J by 2 bases, with 19 bases between the two germline ends. The CDR3 length is 17 residues. Germline CDR1 and CDR2: SEHNR and FQNEAQ (reference sequence). CDR3: CASSLSAYTGPTYEQYF. The CDR3 DNA sequence: TGTGCCAGCAGCTTATCAGCCTACACAGGGCCAACCTACGAGCAGTACTTC.

The chain uses TRBV6-5 and TRBJ2-5; 8 bases fit TRBD2. Per germline, CDR1 MNHEY and CDR2 SVGAGI. This CDR3 has 16 amino acids. With V trimmed by 2 bases and J by 1 base, 6 bases remained unmatched. CDR3 in amino acids: CASSYQGLAPQETQYF. The CDR3 bases are TGTGCCAGCAGTTACCAAGGACTAGCCCCCCAAGAGACCCAGTACTTC.

The rearrangement uses TRBV18 and TRBJ1-1, with TRBD1 matching 7 bases. Losses at the gene ends were 2 bases for V and 5 bases for J; bases not matched to a gene: 14. The CDR3 has 17 amino acids. Germline V gene sequence: CDR1 KGHSH, CDR2 LQKENI. CDR3 loop: CASSPRGRRGRRTEAFF. The CDR3 coding sequence is TGTGCCAGCTCACCAAGGGGGCGAAGGGGGCGGCGAACTGAAGCTTTCTTT.